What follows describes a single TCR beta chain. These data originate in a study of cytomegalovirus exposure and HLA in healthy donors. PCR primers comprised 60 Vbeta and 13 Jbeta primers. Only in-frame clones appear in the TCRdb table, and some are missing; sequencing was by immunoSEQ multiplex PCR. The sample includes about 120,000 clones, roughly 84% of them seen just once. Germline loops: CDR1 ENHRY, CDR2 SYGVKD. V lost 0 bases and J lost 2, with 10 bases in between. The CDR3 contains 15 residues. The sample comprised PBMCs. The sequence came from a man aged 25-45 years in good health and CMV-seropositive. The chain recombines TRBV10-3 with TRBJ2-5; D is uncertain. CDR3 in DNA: TGTGCCATCAGTGAGTCGAGGCTCCCACAAGAGACCCAGTACTTC. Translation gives CAISESRLPQETQYF.